The next 4 T cell receptor beta chains were all read from a single sample in a study of blood T cell repertoires in COVID-19. Generated by immunoSEQ multiplex PCR, the TCRdb table keeps only in-frame clones and is missing some. The sample records roughly 320,000 clones, 85% to 95% being singletons. The sequencing sample was made of PBMCs or T cells enriched from blood (not recorded which). The source is a woman aged 25 to 39 who had been exposed to COVID-19.

This chain joins TRBV3-1 (or the pseudogene TRBV3-2) and TRBJ2-3, with 8 bases matching TRBD2. The CDR3 totals 16 residues. Germline V gene lookup returns CDR1 LGHDT and CDR2 YNNKEL (reference sequence). J was trimmed by 3 bases and V by 4 bases; bases with no gene match: 9. CDR3 sequence (DNA): TGTGCCAGCAGCCCCCCGGGGGGGGGAAGAACAGATACGCAGTATTTT. Its protein product is CASSPPGGGRTDTQYF.

The chain employs TRBV9 and TRBJ1-1; no clear D gene. The CDR3 length is 16 residues. The germline V gene has CDR1 SGDLS and CDR2 YYNGEE. V gave up 4 bases and J gave up 1 base, with 17 bases separating them. CDR3 residues: CASSFQVGRQNTEAFF. CDR3 nucleotides: TGTGCCAGCAGCTTCCAGGTGGGCAGACAGAACACTGAAGCTTTCTTT.

The rearrangement joins TRBV15 to TRBJ1-5; no clear D. This CDR3 is built from 15 residues. The V gene's germline CDR1 is LNHNV and CDR2 YYDKDF (reference sequence). V was cut by 0 bases and J by 6 bases, with 12 bases left in between. The CDR3 protein is CATSRDWGESQPQHF. CDR3 sequence (DNA): TGTGCCACCAGCAGAGATTGGGGAGAAAGTCAGCCCCAGCATTTT.

V usage is TRBV10-3 and J usage is TRBJ2-2; 9 nucleotides align to TRBD1. The junction had 4 bases not matched to a gene; V was cut back by 0 bases and J by 2 bases. The CDR3 length is 17 residues. The germline V gene encodes CDR1 ENHRY and CDR2 SYGVKD. The CDR3 reads CAISESGTGSNTGELFF. CDR3 DNA sequence: TGTGCCATCAGTGAGTCGGGGACAGGGTCCAACACCGGGGAGCTGTTTTTT.